Listed below are T cell receptor beta chains from one sample, sequenced in a study of cytomegalovirus exposure and HLA in healthy donors. Here immunoSEQ multiplex PCR was the method, and the copy in TCRdb shows in-frame clones only, minus some. The sample holds approximately 200,000 clones; 80% to 95% are singletons and the top ten take 0.8% to 1.2%. The source material was PBMCs. The receptors originated from a woman aged 18-29 years in good health and CMV-seronegative. Each CDR3 is given with its conserved first and last residue. The D gene is left open where the match is weak. Clone size is shown for a subset of rows, as once, few, many or a class of expanded clone.

D gene	J gene	clone size	V gene	CDR3 DNA	CDR3 protein
.	TRBJ2-1	.	TRBV7-2	TGTGCCAGCAGCTTATTTAGTAGTACCCTCGATGAGCAGTTCTTC	CASSLFSSTLDEQFF
TRBD1	TRBJ1-2	.	TRBV18	TGTGCCAGCTCACCGCTGGACAGGAACTATGGCTACACCTTC	CASSPLDRNYGYTF
.	TRBJ2-3	once	TRBV5-1	TGCGCCAGCAGCTTCCTACGACAGGGCACAGATACGCAGTATTTT	CASSFLRQGTDTQYF
TRBD2	TRBJ2-7	.	TRBV27	TGTGCCAGCAGCACCTTAGGGAGGGCCCGTGGGGACGAGCAGTACTTC	CASSTLGRARGDEQYF
TRBD1	TRBJ2-1	.	TRBV4-2	TGTGCCAGCAGCCAAGATGGGGAGCAGGGGGCCAATGAGCAGTTCTTC	CASSQDGEQGANEQFF
TRBD2	TRBJ2-1	once	TRBV10-1	TGCGCCAGCAGCTTAACTAGCGGGAGCATCGATGAGCAGTTCTTC	CASSLTSGSIDEQFF
.	TRBJ2-3	.	TRBV12-1	TGTGCCAGCAGCCCGCGAACAGATACGCAGTATTTT	CASSPRTDTQYF
.	TRBJ1-5	.	TRBV6-1	TGTGCCAGCGAGGAGTACACCACGGATCAGCCCCAGCATTTT	CASEEYTTDQPQHF
TRBD2	TRBJ2-7	.	TRBV27	TGTGCCAGCAGTTTTGGAGCTAGCGGGGTAGACGAGCAGTACTTC	CASSFGASGVDEQYF
.	TRBJ2-1	.	TRBV7-2	TGTGCCAGCAGCTTAATCGGGGTCGGTGAGCAGTTCTTC	CASSLIGVGEQFF
.	TRBJ2-3	.	TRBV5-6	TGTGCCAGGACTAGTGGGAGTATGTATACGCAGTATTTT	CARTSGSMYTQYF
.	TRBJ2-7	.	TRBV10-3	TGTGCCATCAGTGAGTCCAGTGGAGCCTCCTTAGGCGAGCAGTACTTC	CAISESSGASLGEQYF
.	TRBJ1-2	.	TRBV28	TGTGCCAGCAGTTTGAGAGGGATGGGGTTGGAGCGTGGCTACACCTTC	CASSLRGMGLERGYTF
TRBD1	TRBJ1-1	.	TRBV10-1	TGCGCCAGCAGTGGACAGGGCCCTGAAGCTTTCTTT	CASSGQGPEAFF
TRBD1	TRBJ2-7	.	TRBV19	TGTGCCAGTAGAGGGACGCTCGGGACAGGGGTTGAGCAGTACTTC	CASRGTLGTGVEQYF
.	TRBJ1-6	.	TRBV30	TGTGCCTGGAGTGTATGGGCGAGCTCCTATAATTCACCCCTCCACTTT	CAWSVWASSYNSPLHF
TRBD1	TRBJ1-1	few	TRBV30	TGTGCCTGGAGTTACGGACAGGGAGGGTCTTTCTTT	CAWSYGQGGSFF
.	TRBJ2-3	.	TRBV27	TGTGCCAGCAGTTTGCAGATTACCACAGATACGCAGTATTTT	CASSLQITTDTQYF
TRBD2	TRBJ2-7	.	TRBV9	TGTGCCAGCAGCGTAGATCTACCCGCGGGACTAAAACACGAGCAGTACTTC	CASSVDLPAGLKHEQYF
.	TRBJ1-1	.	TRBV6-1	TGTGCCAGCAGTGAAGCGGCGGAGGCCCCAGCTTTCTTT	CASSEAAEAPAFF